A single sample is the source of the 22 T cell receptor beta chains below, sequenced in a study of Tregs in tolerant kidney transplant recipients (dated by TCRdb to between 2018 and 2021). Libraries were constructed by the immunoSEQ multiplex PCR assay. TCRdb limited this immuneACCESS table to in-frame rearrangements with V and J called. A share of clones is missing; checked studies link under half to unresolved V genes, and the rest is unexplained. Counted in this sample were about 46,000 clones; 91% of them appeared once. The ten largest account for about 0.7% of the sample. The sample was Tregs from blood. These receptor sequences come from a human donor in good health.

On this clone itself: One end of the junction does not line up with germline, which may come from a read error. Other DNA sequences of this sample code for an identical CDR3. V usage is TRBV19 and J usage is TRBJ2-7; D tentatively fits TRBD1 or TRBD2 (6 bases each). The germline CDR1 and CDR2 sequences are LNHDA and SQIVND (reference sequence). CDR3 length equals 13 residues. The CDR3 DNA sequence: TGTGCCAGCAGTAGGGGGGCAGACTACGAGCAGTACTTC. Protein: CASSRGADYEQYF.

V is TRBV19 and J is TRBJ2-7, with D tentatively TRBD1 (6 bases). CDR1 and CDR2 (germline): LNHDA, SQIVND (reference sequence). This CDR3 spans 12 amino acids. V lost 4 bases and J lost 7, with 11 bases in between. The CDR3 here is CASSTRGGEQYF. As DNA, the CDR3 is TGTGCCAGTAGTACCCGAGGGGGTGAGCAGTACTTC.

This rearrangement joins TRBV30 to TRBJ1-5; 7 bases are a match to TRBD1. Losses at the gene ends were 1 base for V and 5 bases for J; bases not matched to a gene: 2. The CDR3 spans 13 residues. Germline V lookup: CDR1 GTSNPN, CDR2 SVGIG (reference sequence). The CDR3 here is CAWSARGDQPQHF. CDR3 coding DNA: TGTGCCTGGAGTGCCAGGGGGGATCAGCCCCAGCATTTT.

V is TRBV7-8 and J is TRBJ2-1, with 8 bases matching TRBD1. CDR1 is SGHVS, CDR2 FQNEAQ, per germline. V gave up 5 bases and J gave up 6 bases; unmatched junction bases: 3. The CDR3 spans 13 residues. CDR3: CASSTDRGNEQFF. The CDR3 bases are TGTGCCAGCAGCACCGACAGGGGCAATGAGCAGTTCTTC.

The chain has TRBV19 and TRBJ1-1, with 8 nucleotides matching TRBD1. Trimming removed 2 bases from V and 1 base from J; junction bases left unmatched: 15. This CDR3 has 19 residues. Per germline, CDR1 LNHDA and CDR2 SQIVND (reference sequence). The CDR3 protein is CASSIIRGTGRPPNTEAFF. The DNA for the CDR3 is TGTGCCAGTAGTATAATTAGAGGGACAGGCCGACCCCCGAACACTGAAGCTTTCTTT.

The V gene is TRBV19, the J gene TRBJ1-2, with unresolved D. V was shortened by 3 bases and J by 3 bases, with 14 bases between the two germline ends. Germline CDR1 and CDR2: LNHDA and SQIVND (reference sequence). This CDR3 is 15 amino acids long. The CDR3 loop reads CASSIDQSGYYGYTF. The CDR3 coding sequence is TGTGCCAGTAGTATTGATCAGAGCGGCTACTATGGCTACACCTTC.

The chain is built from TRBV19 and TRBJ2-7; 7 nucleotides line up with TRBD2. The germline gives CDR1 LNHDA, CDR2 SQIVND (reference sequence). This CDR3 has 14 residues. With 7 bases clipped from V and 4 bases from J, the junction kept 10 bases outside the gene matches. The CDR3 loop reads CASNEWGLSYEQYF. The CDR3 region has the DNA TGTGCCAGTAATGAGTGGGGACTATCTTACGAGCAGTACTTC.

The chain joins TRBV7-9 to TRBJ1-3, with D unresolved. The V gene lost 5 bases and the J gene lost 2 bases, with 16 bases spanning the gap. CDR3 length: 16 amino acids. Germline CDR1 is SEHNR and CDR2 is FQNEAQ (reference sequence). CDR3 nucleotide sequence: TGTGCCAGCAGCCTTTACCAGACTAAAGCTGGAAACACCATATATTTT. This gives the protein CASSLYQTKAGNTIYF.

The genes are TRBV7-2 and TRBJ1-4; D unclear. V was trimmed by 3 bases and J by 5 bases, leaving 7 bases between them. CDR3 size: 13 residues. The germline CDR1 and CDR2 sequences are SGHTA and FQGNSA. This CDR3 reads CASSFVGNEKLFF. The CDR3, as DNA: TGTGCCAGCAGCTTCGTCGGGAATGAAAAACTGTTTTTT.

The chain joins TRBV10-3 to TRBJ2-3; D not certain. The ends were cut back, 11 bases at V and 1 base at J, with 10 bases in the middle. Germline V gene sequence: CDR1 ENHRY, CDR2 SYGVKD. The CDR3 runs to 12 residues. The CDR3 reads CAVSAGTDTQYF. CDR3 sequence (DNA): TGTGCCGTTTCGGCTGGCACAGATACGCAGTATTTT.

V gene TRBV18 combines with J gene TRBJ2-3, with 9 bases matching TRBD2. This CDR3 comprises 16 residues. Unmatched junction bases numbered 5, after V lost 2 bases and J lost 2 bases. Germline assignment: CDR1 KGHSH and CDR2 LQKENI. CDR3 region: CASSPLASGNTDTQYF. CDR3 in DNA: TGTGCCAGCTCACCATTGGCTAGCGGGAACACAGATACGCAGTATTTT.

The DNA of the CDR3 is TGTGCCAGCAGATATAATAGACAGATCCCGAACACTGAAGCTTTCTTT. Its protein is CASRYNRQIPNTEAFF. The rearrangement uses TRBV2 and TRBJ1-1; tentatively, D is TRBD1 (5 bases). Germline CDR1 and CDR2: SNHLY and FYNNEI. Deletions cut 6 bases from V and 1 base from J, with 18 bases between. The CDR3 loop spans 16 amino acids. Together with reference TRBV2 and TRBJ1-1, the CDR3 gives the full variable domain: EPEVTQTPSHQVTQMGQEVILRCVPISNHLYFYWYRQILGQKVEFLVSFYNNEISEKSEIFDDQFSVERPDGSNFTLKIRSTKLEDSAMYFCASRYNRQIPNTEAFFGQGTRLTVV.

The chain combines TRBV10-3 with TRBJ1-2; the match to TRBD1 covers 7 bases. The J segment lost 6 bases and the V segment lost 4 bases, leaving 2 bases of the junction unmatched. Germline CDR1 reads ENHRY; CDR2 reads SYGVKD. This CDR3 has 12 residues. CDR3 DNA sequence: TGTGCCATCAGTGGACAGGGTGATGGCTACACCTTC. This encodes CAISGQGDGYTF.

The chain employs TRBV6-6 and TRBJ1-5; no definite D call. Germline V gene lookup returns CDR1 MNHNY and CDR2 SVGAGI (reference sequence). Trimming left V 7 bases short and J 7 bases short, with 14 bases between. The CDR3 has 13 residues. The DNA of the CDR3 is TGTGCCAGCACCTATCAAGGGAAACAGCCCCAGCATTTT. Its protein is CASTYQGKQPQHF.

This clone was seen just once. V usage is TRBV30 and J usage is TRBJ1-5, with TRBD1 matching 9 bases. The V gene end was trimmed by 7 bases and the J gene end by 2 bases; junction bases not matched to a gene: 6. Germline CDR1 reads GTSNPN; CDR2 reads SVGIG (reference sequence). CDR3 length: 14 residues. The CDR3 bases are TGTGCCTTACAGGGGGCGAGTGGCAATCAGCCCCAGCATTTT. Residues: CALQGASGNQPQHF.

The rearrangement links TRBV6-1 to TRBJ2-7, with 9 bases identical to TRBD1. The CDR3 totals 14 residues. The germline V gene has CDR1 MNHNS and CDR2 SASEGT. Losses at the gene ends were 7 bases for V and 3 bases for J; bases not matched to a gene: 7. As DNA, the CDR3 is TGTGCCAGCACCCGGGACAGGGCGGTCTACGAGCAGTACTTC. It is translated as CASTRDRAVYEQYF.

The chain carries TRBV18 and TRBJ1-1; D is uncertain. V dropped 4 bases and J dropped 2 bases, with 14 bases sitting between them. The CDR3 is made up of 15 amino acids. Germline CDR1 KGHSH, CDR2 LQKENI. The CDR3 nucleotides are TGTGCCAGCTCACGGCGTAAGCTTGCAAACACTGAAGCTTTCTTT. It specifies CASSRRKLANTEAFF.

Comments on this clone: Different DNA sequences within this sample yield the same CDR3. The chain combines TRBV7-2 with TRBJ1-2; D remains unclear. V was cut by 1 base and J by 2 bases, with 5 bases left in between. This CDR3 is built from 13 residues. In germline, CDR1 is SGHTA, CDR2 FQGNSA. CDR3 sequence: CASSLVLNYGYTF. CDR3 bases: TGTGCCAGCAGCTTAGTCCTCAACTATGGCTACACCTTC.

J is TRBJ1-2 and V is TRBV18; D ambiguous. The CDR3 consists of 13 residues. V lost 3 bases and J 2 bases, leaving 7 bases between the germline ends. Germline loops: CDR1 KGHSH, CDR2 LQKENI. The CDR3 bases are TGTGCCAGCTCACCGGTCAGAAACTATGGCTACACCTTC. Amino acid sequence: CASSPVRNYGYTF.

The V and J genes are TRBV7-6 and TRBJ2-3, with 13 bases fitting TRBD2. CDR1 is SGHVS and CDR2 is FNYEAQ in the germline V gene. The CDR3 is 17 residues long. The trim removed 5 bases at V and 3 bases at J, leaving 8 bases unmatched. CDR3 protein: CASSARQGLAGTDTQYF. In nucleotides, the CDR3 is TGTGCCAGCAGCGCCCGACAGGGACTAGCGGGAACAGATACGCAGTATTTT.

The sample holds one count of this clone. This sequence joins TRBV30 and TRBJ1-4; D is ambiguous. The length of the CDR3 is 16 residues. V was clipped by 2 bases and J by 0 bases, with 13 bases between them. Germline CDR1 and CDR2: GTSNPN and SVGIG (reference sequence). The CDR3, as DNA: TGTGCCTGGAGTAAAGTGACGGGAACAACTAATGAAAAACTGTTTTTT. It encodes CAWSKVTGTTNEKLFF.

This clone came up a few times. The CDR3 DNA sequence: TGTGCCAGCAGCTTTCGTTGGGGCCTAGCCAAAAACATTCAGTACTTC. Protein product: CASSFRWGLAKNIQYF. V usage is TRBV5-6 and J usage is TRBJ2-4; a weak D match, TRBD1 (5 bases). The CDR3 is 16 residues long. Germline CDR1 is SGHDT and CDR2 is YYEEEE. Trimming stripped 2 bases from V and 0 bases from J, with 12 bases between.